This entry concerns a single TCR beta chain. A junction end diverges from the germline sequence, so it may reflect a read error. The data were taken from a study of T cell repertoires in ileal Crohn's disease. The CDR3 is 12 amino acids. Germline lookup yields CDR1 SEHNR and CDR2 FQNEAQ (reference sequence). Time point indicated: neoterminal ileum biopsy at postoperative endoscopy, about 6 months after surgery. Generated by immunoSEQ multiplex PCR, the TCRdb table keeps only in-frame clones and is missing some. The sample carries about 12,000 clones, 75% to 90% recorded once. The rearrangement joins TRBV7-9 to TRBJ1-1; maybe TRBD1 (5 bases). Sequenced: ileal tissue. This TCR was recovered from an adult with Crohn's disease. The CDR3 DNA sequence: TGTGCCAGCAGCTTAGGGGTCCAGGGTGGTCTCTTT. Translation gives CASSLGVQGGLF.